What follows are 17 T cell receptor beta chains derived from one specimen sequenced in a study of blood T cell repertoires in COVID-19. TCRdb's copy holds only in-frame clones and misses some; the assay was immunoSEQ multiplex PCR. Here the sample spans 150,000 to 200,000 clones, approximately 80% being singletons. The sequenced sample consisted of peripheral blood. The receptor source for this set is a woman older than 75 with COVID-19, enrolled during active disease.

This clone was detected only once. The chain links TRBV14 to TRBJ1-2; D uncertain. The V end lost 0 bases, the J end lost 4 bases, and 6 bases lay between the germline ends. This CDR3 is 13 amino acids long. Per the germline V gene, CDR1 is SGHDN and CDR2 is FVKESK. The CDR3 sequence is CASSQELSYGYTF. The CDR3 nucleotides read TGTGCCAGCAGCCAAGAGCTAAGCTATGGCTACACCTTC.

The V call is TRBV7-2, the J call TRBJ2-7, with D perhaps matching TRBD1 (6 bases). The CDR3 totals 16 residues. Deletions cut 0 bases from V and 0 bases from J, with 12 bases between. CDR1 is SGHTA and CDR2 is FQGNSA in the germline V gene. This chain's CDR3 is CASSLATGQPSYEQYF. The DNA of the CDR3 is TGTGCCAGCAGCTTAGCCACCGGACAGCCCTCCTACGAGCAGTACTTC.

V and J are TRBV10-3 and TRBJ2-7; 8 bases map to TRBD1. Germline values: CDR1 ENHRY, CDR2 SYGVKD. The V and J ends lost 10 bases and 3 bases, in that order; junction bases with no gene match: 14. The CDR3 covers 15 residues. The CDR3 here is CATSTGQVFIYEQYF. CDR3 coding DNA: TGTGCCACATCGACGGGACAGGTATTTATCTACGAGCAGTACTTC.

CDR3 DNA: TGTGCCAGCAGCTTGGGACTACAGGGGAGCACAGATACGCAGTATTTT. It encodes CASSLGLQGSTDTQYF. The genes are TRBV5-6 and TRBJ2-3, with TRBD1 matching over 7 bases. This CDR3 contains 16 residues. V lost 0 bases, J lost 0 bases, and 4 bases stayed unmatched. Germline values: CDR1 SGHDT, CDR2 YYEEEE.

CDR3 region: CASRLGLAGGPKDNEQFF. In DNA form, the CDR3 reads TGTGCCAGCAGACTGGGACTAGCGGGAGGCCCCAAAGATAATGAGCAGTTCTTC. The rearrangement links TRBV28 to TRBJ2-1; 15 bases map to TRBD2. CDR1 and CDR2 from the germline V gene are MDHEN and SYDVKM. The CDR3 runs to 18 residues. V shed 6 bases, J shed 7 bases, and the junction held 13 bases outside the gene matches.

The chain links TRBV7-2 to TRBJ2-7, with 7 bases that match TRBD1. The trim removed 1 base at V and 4 bases at J, leaving 4 bases unmatched. CDR1 is SGHTA, CDR2 FQGNSA, per germline. The CDR3 consists of 14 residues. In DNA form, the CDR3 reads TGTGCCAGCAGCTTAGGACCAGGGGGATACGAGCAGTACTTC. This sequence encodes CASSLGPGGYEQYF. Complete variable domain (other parts from reference TRBV7-2 and TRBJ2-7): GAGVSQSPSNKVTEKGKDVELRCDPISGHTALYWYRQSLGQGLEFLIYFQGNSAPDKSGLPSDRFSAERTGGSVSTLTIQRTQQEDSAVYLCASSLGPGGYEQYFGPGTRLTVT.

The chain recombines TRBV13 with TRBJ2-1; D is possibly TRBD1 (5 bases). The V gene's germline CDR1 is PRHDT and CDR2 FYEKMQ (reference sequence). V was cut by 1 base and J by 7 bases, with 11 bases left in between. The CDR3 is made up of 14 amino acids. CDR3 bases: TGTGCCAGCAGCTTAGTGGGGCCGTGGAATGAGCAGTTCTTC. This sequence encodes CASSLVGPWNEQFF.

The CDR3 region is CASGYSRNYGELFF. The CDR3 DNA reads as TGTGCCAGCGGATATAGCCGTAACTACGGGGAGCTGTTTTTT. The chain has TRBV6-5 and TRBJ2-2; D is undetermined. Germline lookup yields CDR1 MNHEY and CDR2 SVGAGI. Trimming took 8 bases from V and 7 from J, leaving 17 bases between them. The CDR3 has 14 amino acids.

This clone was seen more than once but under ten times. The chain joins TRBV5-1 to TRBJ2-7, with TRBD2 identical over 10 bases. The CDR3 covers 15 residues. The germline V gene has CDR1 SGHRS and CDR2 YFSETQ. The junction had 10 bases not matched to a gene; V was cut back by 4 bases and J by 6 bases. CDR3 nucleotide sequence: TGCGCCAGCAGCCCAACCCTAGCGGGAGTAAGCGAGCAGTACTTC. Protein product: CASSPTLAGVSEQYF.

This chain connects TRBV19 to TRBJ1-6; 7 bases match TRBD1. CDR1 and CDR2 (germline): LNHDA, SQIVND (reference sequence). This CDR3 is built from 12 residues. The junction had 2 bases not matched to a gene; V was cut back by 3 bases and J by 12 bases. In DNA form, the CDR3 reads TGTGCCAGTAGTATTGGGGACAGACCCCTCCACTTT. Translation gives CASSIGDRPLHF.

The sample holds a few counts of this clone. The chain couples TRBV5-8 to TRBJ1-2, with TRBD1 matching 10 bases. The CDR3 consists of 16 residues. V dropped 3 bases and J dropped 2; count of bases not matched to a gene: 7. The germline gives CDR1 SGHTS, CDR2 YDEGEE. CDR3 sequence reads: CASSWGGTGENYGYTF. CDR3 DNA: TGTGCCAGCAGCTGGGGGGGGACAGGGGAGAACTATGGCTACACCTTC.

This chain joins TRBV19 and TRBJ1-3, with unresolved D. Germline V gene lookup returns CDR1 LNHDA and CDR2 SQIVND (reference sequence). The CDR3 is 17 residues long. V lost 2 bases to trimming and J lost 0 bases, with 14 bases between them. The CDR3 region is CASSIIPGTYSGNTIYF. DNA of the CDR3: TGTGCCAGTAGTATAATACCGGGAACCTACTCTGGAAACACCATATATTTT.

J is TRBJ1-4 and V is TRBV28; perhaps TRBD1 as D (6 bases). The germline CDR1 and CDR2 sequences are MDHEN and SYDVKM. The CDR3 sequence is 15 residues long. Trimming took 7 bases from V and 2 from J, leaving 14 bases between them. CDR3 residues: CASIPGGATNEKLFF. For the CDR3, the DNA is TGTGCCAGCATTCCGGGGGGCGCGACTAATGAAAAACTGTTTTTT. The full variable domain, its missing parts supplied by reference TRBV28 and TRBJ1-4, is DVKVTQSSRYLVKRTGEKVFLECVQDMDHENMFWYRQDPGLGLRLIYFSYDVKMKEKGDIPEGYSVSREKKERFSLILESASTNQTSMYLCASIPGGATNEKLFFGSGTQLSVL.

The chain couples TRBV4-2 to TRBJ2-1; 10 positions match TRBD2. CDR1 and CDR2 (germline): LGHNA, YNFKEQ. Trimming took 0 bases from V and 8 from J; bases not matched to a gene: 7. This CDR3 contains 16 residues. DNA for the CDR3: TGTGCCAGCAGCCAAGAGAGCGGGGGGGGCTGGGATGAGCAGTTCTTC. Protein sequence: CASSQESGGGWDEQFF.

The sample holds one count of this clone. V usage is TRBV2 and J usage is TRBJ2-2, with 9 bases aligning to TRBD1. Germline V gene sequence: CDR1 SNHLY, CDR2 FYNNEI. V shed 8 bases, J shed 6 bases, and the junction held 10 bases outside the gene matches. This CDR3 spans 15 amino acids. The CDR3 sequence is CASGLNRGRAGELFF. The CDR3 DNA reads TGTGCCAGCGGCCTAAACAGGGGGCGCGCCGGGGAGCTGTTTTTT.

The chain links TRBV4-2 to TRBJ2-1; TRBD2 aligns across 8 bases. The CDR3 runs to 15 residues. J lost 4 bases, V lost 2 bases, and 4 bases had no gene match. Germline loops: CDR1 LGHNA, CDR2 YNFKEQ. The CDR3 region is CASSQTSGIYNEQFF. The CDR3 coding sequence is TGTGCCAGCAGCCAAACTAGCGGAATATACAATGAGCAGTTCTTC.

The genes are TRBV29-1 and TRBJ1-2; weak D call: TRBD1 (5 bases). From germline, CDR1 is SQVTM and CDR2 ANQGSEA. V was clipped by 4 bases and J by 4 bases, with 10 bases between them. The CDR3 length is 12 residues. The CDR3 bases are TGCAGCGTTGGGGGCGTCTTCTATGGCTACACCTTC. It is translated as CSVGGVFYGYTF.